The clone carrying this TCR beta chain was counted between two and nine times. Its antigen remains unknown. Expressed TCRB transcripts were sequenced because the entire RNA isolate underwent reverse transcription. The table came from immunoSEQ multiplex PCR; TCRdb's copy has only in-frame clones and leaves some out. This sample has 110,000 to 150,000 clones, with 9% to 10% found just once. Germline V gene lookup returns CDR1 SEHNR and CDR2 FQNEAQ (reference sequence). Trimming removed 2 bases from V and 0 bases from J; junction bases left unmatched: 6. The CDR3 runs to 17 residues. These data are taken from a study of beta chain features in type 1 diabetes. Study-wide results and limits: Researchers reported that naive, central memory and Treg TCRB repertoires appeared more similar in patients than in healthy donors. PCR might show a preference for shorter templates, equally across patients and controls.

The sample consisted of central memory CD4+ T cells from blood. The receptor was isolated from a woman aged 40 to 55 in good health. V usage is TRBV7-9 and J usage is TRBJ2-1; 8 bases agree with TRBD2. CDR3 sequence: CASSLSRGGYSYNEQFF. DNA of the CDR3: TGTGCCAGCAGCTTAAGCCGGGGGGGTTACTCCTACAATGAGCAGTTCTTC.